This TCR beta chain was captured by sequencing in a study of T cell clonality in common variable immunodeficiency. This clone has a count of ten or more. The read gets to within 3 residues of the CDR3 end, and the germline J gene fills in the rest. Repertoires were generated with immunoSEQ multiplex PCR, while TCRdb's copy carries only in-frame clones and drops some. The sample presents about 81,000 clones, none singletons. Trimming pared 1 base from V and 2 bases from J, leaving 14 bases between. Germline-derived CDR1 and CDR2 are SGHDN and FVKESK. This CDR3 has 17 residues. The sequence was collected from a person between 18 and 69 years old in good health. Sequencing was carried out using peripheral blood mononuclear cells. This chain uses TRBV14 with TRBJ1-4; D not resolved. The part of the CDR3 DNA that was read is TGTGCCAGCAGCCAAGCCCGGGGTCATCCGACTAATGAAAAA. The encoded protein is CASSQARGHPTNEK. The whole CDR3 reads CASSQARGHPTNEKLFF.